This T cell receptor (beta chain) was captured in a study of cytomegalovirus exposure and HLA in healthy donors. Whole-study findings and limits: Later analysis showed TCR association rates varying by HLA locus, highest for DRB1 and lowest for HLA-C.

The PCR contained 60 Vbeta and 13 Jbeta primers. Data came from immunoSEQ multiplex PCR; TCRdb stores just in-frame clones and leaves some out. There are about 140,000 clones in the sample; around 73% occur only once, and over 2.5% lies in the top ten. Likely unrecorded immune exposures existed in these nominally healthy donors. There are 19 residues in the CDR3. With 5 bases clipped from V and 5 bases from J, the junction kept 18 bases outside the gene matches. Looked up from germline, CDR1 is SGHVS and CDR2 is FQNEAQ. As concerns this clone: The antigen remains undetermined.

This chain joins TRBV7-8 and TRBJ2-2; 9 bases are a match to TRBD2. Sequencing input: PBMCs. This receptor was identified in a female donor in good health and CMV-seronegative. The CDR3: CASSPDGGGAIFGTGELFF. In DNA form, the CDR3 reads TGTGCCAGCAGCCCCGACGGCGGGGGGGCCATATTCGGAACCGGGGAGCTGTTTTTT.